The rows below give T cell receptor beta chains drawn from one sample of a study of blood T cell repertoires in COVID-19. Measured with immunoSEQ multiplex PCR; TCRdb has only the in-frame clones, and not every one. Among 350,000 to 400,000 clones, approximately 87% were seen once, and the ten largest hold 1.9%. Sequenced input: PBMCs or T cells enriched from blood (not recorded which). These receptors were obtained from a man aged 35 to 55 in a cohort exposed to, infected with or recovered from COVID-19 (not recorded which). The CDR3 runs from the conserved cysteine through the conserved F or W. The D gene is left open where the match is weak. Not every row has a clone size; where given, it reads once, few, many or a size class.

cdr3_nt	cdr3_aa	v_call	d_call	j_call	clone_size
TGTGCCAGCAGTTTACGACAGGGGGGAGGCTACACCTTC	CASSLRQGGGYTF	TRBV27	TRBD1	TRBJ1-2	.
TGTGCCAGCAGCTCCAAGACATTTTTCGGCTACACCTTC	CASSSKTFFGYTF	TRBV7-2	.	TRBJ1-2	once
TGTGCCAGCAGCCTAAACAGGGAGCAGTACTTC	CASSLNREQYF	TRBV3-1/TRBV3-2	.	TRBJ2-7	.
TGTGCCACCAGTGATTCGTCGCAGGGTGAGGTCGAGCAGTACTTC	CATSDSSQGEVEQYF	TRBV24-1	.	TRBJ2-7	.
TGTGCCAGCAGCCAAGGAGTGCCTTATGGCTACACCTTC	CASSQGVPYGYTF	TRBV3-1/TRBV3-2	.	TRBJ1-2	.
TGCGCCAGCAGCCCCCTGGCGGGCGAGGGCATTCAGTACTTC	CASSPLAGEGIQYF	TRBV5-1	.	TRBJ2-4	once
TGTGCCTGGAGTGGTGACAGAGCCAAAAACATTCAGTACTTC	CAWSGDRAKNIQYF	TRBV30	.	TRBJ2-4	.
TGCGCCAGCAGCCTAACCCCGGGACTAGCGGGAACAGATACGCAGTATTTT	CASSLTPGLAGTDTQYF	TRBV4-1	TRBD2	TRBJ2-3	.
TGCGCCAGCCAAAGCGGGAGTCAAGAGACCCAGTACTTC	CASQSGSQETQYF	TRBV10-1	TRBD2	TRBJ2-5	.
TGTGCCAGCAGCCCCGGGTCCGCCTACGAGCAGTACTTC	CASSPGSAYEQYF	TRBV5-4	.	TRBJ2-7	.
TGTGCCAGCACCCTAGACAGGGGCAATCAGCCCCAGCATTTT	CASTLDRGNQPQHF	TRBV28	TRBD1	TRBJ1-5	.
TGTGCCAGTAACCCGGGACTAGCGGGATGGGGGATATACAATGAGCAGTTCTTC	CASNPGLAGWGIYNEQFF	TRBV19	TRBD2	TRBJ2-1	few
TGTGCCTGCATCTTCAGTATCCACAATGAGCAGTTCTTC	CACIFSIHNEQFF	TRBV7-3	.	TRBJ2-1	once
TGTGCCACACGCGAACAGGGTTCCACCGGGGAGCTGTTTTTT	CATREQGSTGELFF	TRBV18	.	TRBJ2-2	.
TGTGCCTGGGGGACGGAAGGAGATCAGCCCCAGCATTTT	CAWGTEGDQPQHF	TRBV30	.	TRBJ1-5	.
TGCGCCAGCAGTGATCCGGGTTTGGAGAACACTGAAGCTTTCTTT	CASSDPGLENTEAFF	TRBV10-1	.	TRBJ1-1	.
TGTGCCAGTAGTAGGGCGGCGGGAGGGTTCTACGAGCAGTACTTC	CASSRAAGGFYEQYF	TRBV19	TRBD2	TRBJ2-7	few
TGTGCCAGCAGTGAAACCGGAGCGATAGCGGCAAGAAACATTCAGTACTTC	CASSETGAIAARNIQYF	TRBV6-1	.	TRBJ2-4	.
TGTGCCACCCAGGGGGGTGAAGCTTTCTTT	CATQGGEAFF	TRBV11-1	TRBD1	TRBJ1-1	.
TGTGCCAGCAGCACGGGACACCCCTCCTACAATGAGCAGTTCTTC	CASSTGHPSYNEQFF	TRBV7-6	.	TRBJ2-1	.
TGCGCCAGCAGTGGGGGGGTTACCTACGAGCAGTACTTC	CASSGGVTYEQYF	TRBV10-2	.	TRBJ2-7	.
TGTGCCTGGGCCACAGGGGGCCCAAACACCGGGGAGCTGTTTTTT	CAWATGGPNTGELFF	TRBV30	TRBD1	TRBJ2-2	.
TGTGCCAGCAGCTTAGATTTAGGAGGGACTAGCGGTCCAAAAAACATTCAGTACTTC	CASSLDLGGTSGPKNIQYF	TRBV11-2	TRBD2	TRBJ2-4	.
TGCGCCAGCAGTCGGGGCAGGGGGTACGAGCAGTACTTC	CASSRGRGYEQYF	TRBV10-2	TRBD1	TRBJ2-7	.
TGCGCCAGCAGCCCCCAGGGTGCGAACACTGAAGCTTTCTTT	CASSPQGANTEAFF	TRBV5-1	.	TRBJ1-1	once
TGTGCCAGCAGCTTTGTTCTTCACAGGGGGGTGTCCTACGAGCAGTACTTC	CASSFVLHRGVSYEQYF	TRBV5-8	TRBD1	TRBJ2-7	few
TGCGCCAGCAGCCCTCGACAGGGAGGTCAGCCCCAGCATTTT	CASSPRQGGQPQHF	TRBV5-1	TRBD1	TRBJ1-5	.
TGTGCCACCACGCTCCCACCGGGACATAGTGAAAAACTGTTTTTT	CATTLPPGHSEKLFF	TRBV2	.	TRBJ1-4	.
TGCGCCAGCAGCTTGGAGGGAGTTAATGAGCAGTTCTTC	CASSLEGVNEQFF	TRBV5-1	.	TRBJ2-1	.